This T cell receptor (beta chain) was recorded in a study of control samples from healthy donors and cancer patients. Sequencing used immunoSEQ multiplex PCR; TCRdb keeps in-frame clones, though not all of them. The data hold around 140,000 clones, with 90% to 95% observed a single time. The germline gives CDR1 MNHEY, CDR2 SVGAGI. The CDR3 covers 15 residues. The J segment lost 1 base and the V segment lost 6 bases, leaving 5 bases of the junction unmatched. Sequencing used blood. J is TRBJ1-1 and V is TRBV6-5, with 10 bases aligning to TRBD1. The TCR sequence derives from a man in his forties or fifties in good health. CDR3 in DNA: TGTGCCAGCAGAAGGACAGGGGGTCAGAACACTGAAGCTTTCTTT. Encoded protein: CASRRTGGQNTEAFF.